The 9 T cell receptor beta chains below come from one sample, sequenced in a study of vaccination and CD4 T cells after COVID-19. These receptors have no known antigen. Cultured CD4+ T cell DNA underwent sequencing with the Oncomine TCR Beta short-read assay. TCRdb analysed the PCR reads with MiXCR anew, one entry per CDR3 protein. The repertoire holds 8,400 or so distinct CDR3 sequences, roughly 43% seen once, with roughly 20% in the top ten. Treatment described: approximately 10-day PBMC culture with coronavirus spike peptide pools or control peptides (ViraFEST assay). Investigators obtained the unexposed donor's CD4+ T cells before the COVID-19 pandemic (2011-2018). Sequences were obtained from CD4+ T cells from blood, cultured in vitro. The receptors were gathered from a human donor in good health.

The gene calls are TRBV4-1 and TRBJ2-5; D gene unclear. The CDR3 has 16 residues. Trimming removed 0 bases at V and 4 bases at J, with 15 bases between. In germline, CDR1 is MGHRA, CDR2 YSYEKL. In DNA form, the CDR3 reads TGCGCCAGCAGCCAAGATTTCACAGCCAGACGAGAGACCCAGTACTTC. The encoded protein is CASSQDFTARRETQYF.

The chain joins TRBV20-1 to TRBJ2-1; D may be TRBD2 (6 bases). CDR1 is DFQATT and CDR2 is SNEGSKA in the germline V gene (reference sequence). V lost 5 bases to trimming and J lost 6 bases, with 17 bases between them. The length of the CDR3 is 14 residues. The CDR3 sequence is CSAPPAGGGNEQFF. The CDR3 coding sequence is TGCAGTGCTCCTCCCGCCGGGGGAGGCAATGAGCAGTTCTTC.

The chain employs TRBV20-1 and TRBJ2-7; tentative D call: TRBD1 (5 bases). V was pared by 2 bases and J by 7 bases, with 12 bases between. The CDR3 is made up of 12 amino acids. The germline CDR1 and CDR2 sequences are DFQATT and SNEGSKA (reference sequence). CDR3 sequence (DNA): TGCAGTGCTAGATCGCAGGGAAGGGAGCAGTACTTC. Translated, it gives CSARSQGREQYF.

This clonotype is medium-sized in the sample. The chain links TRBV5-4 to TRBJ2-2; D is perhaps TRBD1 or TRBD2 (5 bases each). CDR1 is SGHNT and CDR2 is YYREEE in the germline V gene (reference sequence). The CDR3 is 15 residues long. Trimming took 4 bases from V and 0 from J, leaving 10 bases between them. The CDR3 loop reads CASSDWGTNTGELFF. The CDR3 DNA reads TGTGCCAGCAGCGATTGGGGGACGAACACCGGGGAGCTGTTTTTT.

V and J are TRBV5-4 and TRBJ2-3, with D possibly called TRBD1 or TRBD2 (5 bases each). Germline V CDR1 and CDR2: SGHNT, YYREEE (reference sequence). The V end lost 0 bases, the J end lost 4 bases, and 15 bases lay between the germline ends. This CDR3 has 16 residues. The DNA for the CDR3 is TGTGCCAGCAGCTTGGCACCCAGGGAGCGAGCAGATACGCAGTATTTT. Translation gives CASSLAPRERADTQYF.

The J gene is TRBJ2-7, the V gene TRBV20-1; D assignment may be TRBD1 or TRBD2 (6 bases each). The germline V gene has CDR1 DFQATT and CDR2 SNEGSKA (reference sequence). CDR3 size: 14 residues. Trimming took off 1 base at V and 1 base at J, with 11 bases between the two ends. The CDR3 sequence: CSARGEDRSYEQYF. The CDR3 DNA is TGCAGTGCTAGAGGGGAGGACAGATCCTACGAGCAGTACTTC.

The V call is TRBV11-2, the J call TRBJ2-5; D call uncertain. Between the trimmed V and J ends, which lost 5 bases and 5 bases, there was a span of 12 bases. Germline-derived CDR1 and CDR2 are SGHAT and FQNNGV. CDR3 length: 13 residues. CDR3 amino acids: CASSRGVGETQYF. The CDR3 DNA reads as TGTGCCAGCAGCCGTGGGGTTGGGGAGACCCAGTACTTC.

This clonotype was counted between two and nine times. The chain couples TRBV27 to TRBJ1-2; a weak D match, TRBD1 (5 bases). Between the trimmed V and J ends, which lost 5 bases and 2 bases, there was a span of 9 bases. Germline CDR1 and CDR2: MNHEY and SMNVEV (reference sequence). CDR3 size: 13 residues. The CDR3 region is CASSRQLNYGYTF. CDR3 nucleotide sequence: TGTGCCAGCAGTCGACAGTTAAACTATGGCTACACCTTC.

This clonotype was counted between two and nine times. The chain recombines TRBV9 with TRBJ1-5; D is unclear. Germline V lookup: CDR1 SGDLS, CDR2 YYNGEE. V lost 0 bases, J lost 2 bases, and 3 bases lay in between. The CDR3 spans 13 residues. The CDR3 DNA sequence: TGTGCCAGCAGCGTAGCGGGCAATCAGCCCCAGCATTTT. Translated, it gives CASSVAGNQPQHF.